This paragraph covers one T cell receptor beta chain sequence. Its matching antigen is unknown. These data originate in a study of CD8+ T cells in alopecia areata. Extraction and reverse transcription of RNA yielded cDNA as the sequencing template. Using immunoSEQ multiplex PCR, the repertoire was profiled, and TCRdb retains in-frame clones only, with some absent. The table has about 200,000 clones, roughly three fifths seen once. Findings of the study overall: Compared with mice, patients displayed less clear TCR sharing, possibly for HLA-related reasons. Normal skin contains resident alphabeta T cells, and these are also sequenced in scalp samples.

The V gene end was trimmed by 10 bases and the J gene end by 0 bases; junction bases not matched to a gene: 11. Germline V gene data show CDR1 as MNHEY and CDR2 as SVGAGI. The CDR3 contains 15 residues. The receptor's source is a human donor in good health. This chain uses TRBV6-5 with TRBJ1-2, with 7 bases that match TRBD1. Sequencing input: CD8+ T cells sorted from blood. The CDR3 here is CATLTGQDPNYGYTF. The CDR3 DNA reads TGTGCCACCTTGACCGGACAGGACCCTAACTATGGCTACACCTTC.